The 16 T cell receptor beta chains listed next were all sequenced from one sample in a study of monozygotic twins with inflammatory bowel disease. After re-calling the 5' RACE reads, TCRdb lists one entry per CDR3 protein, DNA absent. This table lists around 380,000 distinct CDR3 sequences. The sample taken for sequencing was blood. The receptors originated from a human donor with ulcerative colitis or Crohn's disease, or a healthy co-twin of an affected twin (not recorded which).

The V and J genes are TRBV29-1 and TRBJ2-7; TCRdb's D call of TRBD1 is untestable without DNA. This CDR3 has 14 residues. CDR1 is SQVTM and CDR2 is ANQGSEA in the germline V gene. The CDR3 spells CSVEVAGETYEQYF.

V gene TRBV6-2 or TRBV6-3 combines with J gene TRBJ2-3; TCRdb designates TRBD2, a call that cannot be tested without DNA. CDR1 is MNHEY, CDR2 SVGEGT, per germline. The CDR3 has 20 amino acids. CDR3 residues: CASSYPPSSGRQNVGHTQYF.

The V and J genes are TRBV6-1 and TRBJ1-2. This CDR3 is built from 11 residues. CDR1 and CDR2 (germline): MNHNS, SASEGT. This CDR3 reads CASSMAVGYTF.

This rearrangement joins TRBV20-1 to TRBJ2-2; TCRdb picks TRBD2, but there is no DNA to check that call. The CDR3 is 14 amino acids. In germline, CDR1 is DFQATT, CDR2 SNEGSKA (reference sequence). CDR3 amino acids: CSVPPSGNTGELFF.

This chain joins TRBV11-2 and TRBJ2-1; there is no DNA to check the TCRdb D call of TRBD2. The CDR3 has 18 amino acids. Germline CDR1 SGHAT, CDR2 FQNNGV. CDR3 sequence: CASSLVLSREGPGYEQFF.

The genes are TRBV19 and TRBJ2-1; TCRdb lists TRBD1, though no DNA is available to test this call. Germline-derived CDR1 and CDR2 are LNHDA and SQIVND (reference sequence). This CDR3 has 15 amino acids. The CDR3 sequence is CASSTEGTVYNEQFF.

The V and J genes are TRBV12-3 or TRBV12-4 and TRBJ2-2; the TRBD1 assignment by TCRdb is unverifiable without DNA. This CDR3 comprises 15 residues. The chain's CDR3 is CASSLRQGGTGELFF.

The chain carries TRBV9 and TRBJ1-1; TCRdb gives TRBD1 as the D gene, but with no DNA this cannot be confirmed. Looked up from germline, CDR1 is SGDLS and CDR2 is YYNGEE. The CDR3 loop spans 14 amino acids. CDR3 in amino acids: CASSVGRYRTEAFF. The full variable domain, completed using reference TRBV9 and TRBJ1-1, is DSGVTQTPKHLITATGQRVTLRCSPRSGDLSVYWYQQSLDQGLQFLIQYYNGEERAKGNILERFSAQQFPDLHSELNLSSLELGDSALYFCASSVGRYRTEAFFGQGTRLTVV.

The chain combines TRBV5-1 with TRBJ2-1; TCRdb's D call, TRBD1, is unchecked because there is no DNA. CDR1 is SGHRS, CDR2 YFSETQ, per germline. The CDR3 covers 15 residues. CDR3 protein: CASSLVGQGAAEQFF.

This rearrangement joins TRBV7-9 to TRBJ1-2; without DNA, the TCRdb call of TRBD1 cannot be checked. Germline V lookup: CDR1 SEHNR, CDR2 FQNEAQ (reference sequence). This CDR3 comprises 15 residues. The CDR3 protein is CASSAQSGQTGSYTF. Full variable domain (outside the CDR3, taken from reference TRBV7-9 and TRBJ1-2): DTGVSQNPRHKITKRGQNVTFRCDPISEHNRLYWYRQTLGQGPEFLTYFQNEAQLEKSRLLSDRFSAERPKGSFSTLEIQRTEQGDSAMYLCASSAQSGQTGSYTFGSGTRLTVV.

This chain connects TRBV5-1 to TRBJ2-6; the TCRdb call, TRBD1, lacks DNA for checking. Germline-derived CDR1 and CDR2 are SGHRS and YFSETQ. The CDR3 length is 16 residues. The chain's CDR3 is CASSPGHLSGANVLTF.

This chain connects TRBV6-5 to TRBJ2-7; TCRdb indicates TRBD1, and absent DNA this call remains unverified. Germline lookup yields CDR1 MNHEY and CDR2 SVGAGI. The CDR3 loop spans 13 amino acids. CDR3 residues: CASSKSGTYEQYF.

This chain uses TRBV7-2 with TRBJ2-3; TCRdb returns TRBD2, unconfirmable since there is no DNA. Germline CDR1 SGHTA, CDR2 FQGNSA. CDR3 size: 13 residues. The CDR3 loop is CASSPPSVATQYF.

This sequence joins TRBV5-1 and TRBJ2-7; the TRBD1 assignment by TCRdb is unverifiable without DNA. This CDR3 is built from 16 residues. Germline CDR1 SGHRS, CDR2 YFSETQ. CDR3 region: CASSYQQPGQYLEQYF.

The chain carries TRBV20-1 and TRBJ1-2; the D call of TRBD1 rests on TCRdb alone, since no DNA is present to check it. The length of the CDR3 is 17 residues. Germline values: CDR1 DFQATT, CDR2 SNEGSKA (reference sequence). CDR3 protein: CSARTRLGGGIGYGYTF.

The J gene is TRBJ2-5, the V gene TRBV7-6. The CDR3 has 15 amino acids. The V gene's germline CDR1 is SGHVS and CDR2 FNYEAQ. CDR3 protein: CASSLARRGEETQYF.